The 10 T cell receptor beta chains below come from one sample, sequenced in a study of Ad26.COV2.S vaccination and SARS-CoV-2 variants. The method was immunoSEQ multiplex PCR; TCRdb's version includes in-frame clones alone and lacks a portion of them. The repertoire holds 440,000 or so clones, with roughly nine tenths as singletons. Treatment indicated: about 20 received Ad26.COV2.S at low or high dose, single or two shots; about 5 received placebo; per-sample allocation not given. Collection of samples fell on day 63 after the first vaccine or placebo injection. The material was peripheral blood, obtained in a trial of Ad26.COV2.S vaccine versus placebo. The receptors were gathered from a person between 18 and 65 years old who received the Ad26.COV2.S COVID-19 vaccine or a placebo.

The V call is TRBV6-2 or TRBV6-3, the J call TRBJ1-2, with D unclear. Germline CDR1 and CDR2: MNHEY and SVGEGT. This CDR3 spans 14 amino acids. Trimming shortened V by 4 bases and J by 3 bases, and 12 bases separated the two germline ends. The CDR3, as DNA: TGTGCCAGCAGTTTAGGCCCCGGAGACTATGGCTACACCTTC. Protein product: CASSLGPGDYGYTF.

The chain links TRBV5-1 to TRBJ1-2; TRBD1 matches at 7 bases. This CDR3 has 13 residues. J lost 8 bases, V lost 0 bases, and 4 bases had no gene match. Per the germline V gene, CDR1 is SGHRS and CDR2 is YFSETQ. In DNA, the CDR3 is TGCGCCAGCAGCTTGGGACAGGGAGGCGGCTACACCTTC. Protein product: CASSLGQGGGYTF.

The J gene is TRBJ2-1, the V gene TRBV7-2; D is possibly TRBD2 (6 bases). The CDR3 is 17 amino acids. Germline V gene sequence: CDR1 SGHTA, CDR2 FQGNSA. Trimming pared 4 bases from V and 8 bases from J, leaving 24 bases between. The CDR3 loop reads CASSYGGARYPPYEQFF. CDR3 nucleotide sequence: TGTGCCAGCAGCTATGGCGGGGCGCGATATCCTCCCTATGAGCAGTTCTTC.

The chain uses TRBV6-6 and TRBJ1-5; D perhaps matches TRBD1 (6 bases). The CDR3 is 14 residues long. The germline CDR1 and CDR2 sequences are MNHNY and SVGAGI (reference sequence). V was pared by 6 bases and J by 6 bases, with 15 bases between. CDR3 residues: CASRPGGAGQPQHF. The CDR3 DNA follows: TGTGCCAGCAGACCCGGGGGGGCAGGTCAGCCCCAGCATTTT.

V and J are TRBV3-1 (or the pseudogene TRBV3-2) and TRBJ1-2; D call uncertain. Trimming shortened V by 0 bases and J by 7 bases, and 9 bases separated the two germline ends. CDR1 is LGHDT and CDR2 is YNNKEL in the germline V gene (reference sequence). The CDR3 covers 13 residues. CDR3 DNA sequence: TGTGCCAGCAGCCAAGATGGAGGCTTTGGCTACACCTTC. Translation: CASSQDGGFGYTF.

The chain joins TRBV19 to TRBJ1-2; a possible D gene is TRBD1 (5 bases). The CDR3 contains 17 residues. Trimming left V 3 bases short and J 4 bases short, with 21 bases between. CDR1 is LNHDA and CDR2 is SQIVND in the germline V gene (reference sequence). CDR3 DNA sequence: TGTGCCAGTAGTATGTCTTGGGCAGGGCTGGGCACCTATGGCTACACCTTC. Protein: CASSMSWAGLGTYGYTF. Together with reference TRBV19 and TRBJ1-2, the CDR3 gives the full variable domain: DGGITQSPKYLFRKEGQNVTLSCEQNLNHDAMYWYRQDPGQGLRLIYYSQIVNDFQKGDIAEGYSVSREKKESFPLTVTSAQKNPTAFYLCASSMSWAGLGTYGYTFGSGTRLTVV.

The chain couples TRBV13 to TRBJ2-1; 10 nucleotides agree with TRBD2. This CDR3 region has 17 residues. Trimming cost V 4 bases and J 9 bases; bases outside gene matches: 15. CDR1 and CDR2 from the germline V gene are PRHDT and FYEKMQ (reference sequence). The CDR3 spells CASSSTPLAGEIGEQFF. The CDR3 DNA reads TGTGCCAGCAGCTCTACTCCGCTAGCGGGAGAGATTGGTGAGCAGTTCTTC.

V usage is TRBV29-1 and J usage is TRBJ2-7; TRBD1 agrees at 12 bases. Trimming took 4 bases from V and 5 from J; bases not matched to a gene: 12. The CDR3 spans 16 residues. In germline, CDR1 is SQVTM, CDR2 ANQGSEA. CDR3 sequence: CSVGGTGGAVGHEQYF. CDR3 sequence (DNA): TGCAGCGTTGGAGGGACAGGGGGCGCCGTCGGCCACGAGCAGTACTTC.

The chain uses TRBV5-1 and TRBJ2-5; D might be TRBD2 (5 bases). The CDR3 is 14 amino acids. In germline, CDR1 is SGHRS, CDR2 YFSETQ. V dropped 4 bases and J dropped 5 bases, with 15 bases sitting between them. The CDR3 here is CASSLEDSAETQYF. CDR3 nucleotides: TGCGCCAGCAGCCTGGAGGACTCGGCGGAGACCCAGTACTTC.

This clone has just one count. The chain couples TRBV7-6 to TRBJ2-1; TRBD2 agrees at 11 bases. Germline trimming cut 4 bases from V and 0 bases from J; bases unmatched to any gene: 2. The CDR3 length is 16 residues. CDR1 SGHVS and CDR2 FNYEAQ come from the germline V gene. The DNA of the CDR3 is TGTGCCAGCAGCTATGGGACTAGCGGCTCCTACAATGAGCAGTTCTTC. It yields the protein CASSYGTSGSYNEQFF.